The rows below give T cell receptor beta chains drawn from one sample of a study of T cell responses to AZD1222 COVID-19 vaccine. Clones were read by immunoSEQ multiplex PCR, and TCRdb kept only the in-frame ones, dropping some. The sample holds 90,000 to 120,000 clones, about 90% seen once. The sample in question was peripheral blood, obtained on day 0 of AZD1222 vaccination. The receptor source for this set is an adult in good health. Each CDR3 is given with its conserved first and last residue. The order of the fields is V gene, D gene, J gene, clone size, CDR3 protein, CDR3 DNA. D genes are given only for firm matches. Size is omitted from some rows. Given values are once, few, many or a class for expanded clones.

v_call: TRBV18
d_call: TRBD2
j_call: TRBJ2-1
clone_size: -
cdr3_aa: CASSTLAGDLNEQFF
cdr3_nt: TGTGCCAGCTCAACTCTGGCGGGGGACCTCAATGAGCAGTTCTTC

v_call: TRBV6-5
d_call: -
j_call: TRBJ2-7
clone_size: -
cdr3_aa: CASSYGSSGSSYEQYF
cdr3_nt: TGTGCCAGCAGTTACGGGAGCTCGGGAAGCTCCTACGAGCAGTACTTC

v_call: TRBV5-6
d_call: -
j_call: TRBJ1-1
clone_size: -
cdr3_aa: CASSFLNGGVYEAFF
cdr3_nt: TGTGCCAGCAGCTTTTTAAACGGGGGGGTGTATGAAGCTTTCTTT

v_call: TRBV7-8
d_call: -
j_call: TRBJ1-4
clone_size: -
cdr3_aa: CASSSGTLEKLFF
cdr3_nt: TGTGCCAGCAGCTCCGGAACACTTGAAAAACTGTTTTTT

v_call: TRBV18
d_call: -
j_call: TRBJ1-2
clone_size: -
cdr3_aa: CASSPGVNYGYTF
cdr3_nt: TGTGCCAGCTCACCGGGGGTTAACTATGGCTACACCTTC

v_call: TRBV7-9
d_call: TRBD1
j_call: TRBJ2-1
clone_size: -
cdr3_aa: CASRVTGGEQFF
cdr3_nt: TGTGCCAGCAGAGTCACAGGGGGCGAGCAGTTCTTC

v_call: TRBV5-1
d_call: TRBD2
j_call: TRBJ2-1
clone_size: -
cdr3_aa: CASSSGPGLAGVHEQFF
cdr3_nt: TGCGCCAGCAGCTCGGGACCCGGACTAGCGGGGGTTCATGAGCAGTTCTTC

v_call: TRBV7-2
d_call: TRBD1
j_call: TRBJ2-1
clone_size: -
cdr3_aa: CASSRGTGSYNEQFF
cdr3_nt: TGTGCCAGCAGCCGCGGGACAGGATCCTACAATGAGCAGTTCTTC

v_call: TRBV7-2
d_call: -
j_call: TRBJ2-3
clone_size: -
cdr3_aa: CASSLMASGGTDTQYF
cdr3_nt: TGTGCCAGCAGCTTAATGGCCTCTGGGGGCACAGATACGCAGTATTTT

v_call: TRBV18
d_call: -
j_call: TRBJ2-7
clone_size: -
cdr3_aa: CASSPERREQYF
cdr3_nt: TGTGCCAGCTCACCAGAAAGGCGCGAGCAGTACTTC

v_call: TRBV27
d_call: TRBD1
j_call: TRBJ1-2
clone_size: -
cdr3_aa: CASGPTGFGGYTF
cdr3_nt: TGTGCCAGCGGGCCGACAGGGTTCGGTGGCTACACCTTC

v_call: TRBV27
d_call: -
j_call: TRBJ1-5
clone_size: -
cdr3_aa: CASSNGRGNQPQHF
cdr3_nt: TGTGCCAGCAGTAACGGACGGGGCAATCAGCCCCAGCATTTT

v_call: TRBV4-1
d_call: -
j_call: TRBJ2-5
clone_size: -
cdr3_aa: CASSQRSGIWYQETQYF
cdr3_nt: TGCGCCAGCAGCCAACGGTCGGGGATTTGGTACCAAGAGACCCAGTACTTC

v_call: TRBV6-5
d_call: -
j_call: TRBJ2-5
clone_size: -
cdr3_aa: CASTVKETQYF
cdr3_nt: TGTGCCAGCACGGTGAAAGAGACCCAGTACTTC

v_call: TRBV20-1
d_call: -
j_call: TRBJ2-1
clone_size: -
cdr3_aa: CSASLGAYNEQFF
cdr3_nt: TGCAGTGCTAGTTTGGGGGCCTACAATGAGCAGTTCTTC

v_call: TRBV19
d_call: -
j_call: TRBJ1-4
clone_size: -
cdr3_aa: CASSKQRDEKLFF
cdr3_nt: TGTGCCAGTAGTAAACAGCGAGATGAAAAACTGTTTTTT

v_call: TRBV11-2
d_call: TRBD1
j_call: TRBJ1-1
clone_size: -
cdr3_aa: CASSQDRLNTEAFF
cdr3_nt: TGTGCCAGCAGCCAGGACAGGCTGAACACTGAAGCTTTCTTT

v_call: TRBV5-4
d_call: -
j_call: TRBJ1-2
clone_size: -
cdr3_aa: CASSIASGSPYGYTF
cdr3_nt: TGTGCCAGCAGCATCGCGTCAGGCAGCCCCTATGGCTACACCTTC

v_call: TRBV7-2
d_call: -
j_call: TRBJ2-7
clone_size: few
cdr3_aa: CASSLDVWTDNYEQYF
cdr3_nt: TGTGCCAGCAGCTTAGACGTCTGGACAGATAACTACGAGCAGTACTTC

v_call: TRBV10-1
d_call: TRBD2
j_call: TRBJ2-3
clone_size: -
cdr3_aa: CASSEGTSIDTQYF
cdr3_nt: TGCGCCAGCAGTGAGGGGACTAGCATAGATACGCAGTATTTT

v_call: TRBV4-3
d_call: -
j_call: TRBJ2-7
clone_size: once
cdr3_aa: CASSQPVEQYF
cdr3_nt: TGCGCCAGCAGCCAACCAGTTGAGCAGTACTTC

v_call: TRBV7-9
d_call: -
j_call: TRBJ2-7
clone_size: -
cdr3_aa: CASEGRQGGSYEQYF
cdr3_nt: TGTGCCAGTGAAGGTCGACAGGGAGGCTCCTACGAGCAGTACTTC

v_call: TRBV5-1
d_call: -
j_call: TRBJ1-5
clone_size: -
cdr3_aa: CASSPEPSSNQPQHF
cdr3_nt: TGCGCCAGCAGCCCAGAGCCTTCCTCTAATCAGCCCCAGCATTTT

v_call: TRBV14
d_call: TRBD2
j_call: TRBJ2-5
clone_size: -
cdr3_aa: CASSSGAGGDQTQYF
cdr3_nt: TGTGCCAGCAGCTCAGGAGCGGGGGGCGACCAGACCCAGTACTTC

v_call: TRBV30
d_call: TRBD1
j_call: TRBJ1-1
clone_size: once
cdr3_aa: CAWMGTGGFGTEAFF
cdr3_nt: TGTGCCTGGATGGGGACAGGGGGCTTTGGGACTGAAGCTTTCTTT

v_call: TRBV19
d_call: TRBD1
j_call: TRBJ2-5
clone_size: -
cdr3_aa: CASSIGGTGSQETQYF
cdr3_nt: TGTGCCAGTAGTATAGGGGGGACAGGAAGCCAAGAGACCCAGTACTTC

v_call: TRBV7-2
d_call: -
j_call: TRBJ1-1
clone_size: -
cdr3_aa: CASSLGPGDGEAFF
cdr3_nt: TGTGCCAGCAGCTTAGGGCCAGGGGATGGTGAAGCTTTCTTT

v_call: TRBV7-2
d_call: TRBD1
j_call: TRBJ1-3
clone_size: -
cdr3_aa: CASSSFSGGSGNTIYF
cdr3_nt: TGTGCCAGCAGCTCATTCTCAGGGGGCTCTGGAAACACCATATATTTT

v_call: TRBV6-5
d_call: -
j_call: TRBJ2-3
clone_size: -
cdr3_aa: CASKGLSTDTQYF
cdr3_nt: TGTGCCAGCAAAGGACTCAGCACAGATACGCAGTATTTT

v_call: TRBV6-5
d_call: -
j_call: TRBJ2-1
clone_size: -
cdr3_aa: CASSTMTGRKQFF
cdr3_nt: TGTGCCAGCAGTACCATGACAGGTAGGAAGCAGTTCTTC

v_call: TRBV6-5
d_call: -
j_call: TRBJ1-5
clone_size: -
cdr3_aa: CASSLDALNNQPQHF
cdr3_nt: TGTGCCAGCAGTCTTGACGCGTTAAACAATCAGCCCCAGCATTTT

v_call: TRBV3-1/TRBV3-2
d_call: -
j_call: TRBJ2-5
clone_size: -
cdr3_aa: CASRNTETQYF
cdr3_nt: TGTGCCAGCAGAAATACAGAGACCCAGTACTTC

v_call: TRBV5-4
d_call: TRBD1
j_call: TRBJ1-6
clone_size: few
cdr3_aa: CASSGGQGGYNSPLHF
cdr3_nt: TGTGCCAGCAGCGGTGGACAGGGGGGATATAATTCACCCCTCCACTTT

v_call: TRBV19
d_call: TRBD2
j_call: TRBJ2-7
clone_size: -
cdr3_aa: CASSPGLAGRLEQYF
cdr3_nt: TGTGCCAGTAGTCCAGGACTAGCGGGGCGCCTCGAGCAGTACTTC

v_call: TRBV5-5
d_call: -
j_call: TRBJ1-2
clone_size: -
cdr3_aa: CASSLVAETAYGYTF
cdr3_nt: TGTGCCAGCAGCTTGGTAGCTGAGACGGCTTATGGCTACACCTTC

v_call: TRBV3-1/TRBV3-2
d_call: -
j_call: TRBJ2-7
clone_size: -
cdr3_aa: CASSWFGGEEQYF
cdr3_nt: TGTGCCAGCAGCTGGTTCGGGGGTGAGGAGCAGTACTTC

v_call: TRBV6-5
d_call: TRBD1
j_call: TRBJ1-3
clone_size: -
cdr3_aa: CASRGTANSGNTIYF
cdr3_nt: TGTGCCAGCAGAGGGACAGCTAACTCTGGAAACACCATATATTTT

v_call: TRBV4-2
d_call: -
j_call: TRBJ1-5
clone_size: -
cdr3_aa: CASSQESSGFRPQHF
cdr3_nt: TGTGCCAGCAGCCAAGAAAGTTCGGGATTTCGGCCCCAGCATTTT

v_call: TRBV6-5
d_call: TRBD1
j_call: TRBJ1-1
clone_size: -
cdr3_aa: CASSYGTELNTEAFF
cdr3_nt: TGTGCCAGCAGTTATGGGACAGAGCTGAACACTGAAGCTTTCTTT

v_call: TRBV11-3
d_call: -
j_call: TRBJ2-1
clone_size: -
cdr3_aa: CASSLDVGNYNEQFF
cdr3_nt: TGTGCCAGCAGCTTAGATGTTGGGAACTACAATGAGCAGTTCTTC

v_call: TRBV3-1/TRBV3-2
d_call: TRBD1
j_call: TRBJ1-2
clone_size: -
cdr3_aa: CASRPNGQGLGYTF
cdr3_nt: TGTGCCAGCAGACCTAATGGACAGGGTCTAGGCTACACCTTC

v_call: TRBV6-6
d_call: -
j_call: TRBJ1-3
clone_size: -
cdr3_aa: CASSIGTAVSGNTIYF
cdr3_nt: TGTGCCAGCAGTATTGGGACGGCCGTCTCTGGAAACACCATATATTTT

v_call: TRBV30
d_call: TRBD2
j_call: TRBJ2-7
clone_size: few
cdr3_aa: CAWTPSQRGYEQYF
cdr3_nt: TGTGCCTGGACCCCGAGCCAGCGGGGTTACGAGCAGTACTTC

v_call: TRBV13
d_call: TRBD1
j_call: TRBJ1-1
clone_size: -
cdr3_aa: CASSPPIVDRGVEAFF
cdr3_nt: TGTGCCAGCAGCCCTCCAATTGTAGACAGGGGAGTTGAAGCTTTCTTT

v_call: TRBV19
d_call: -
j_call: TRBJ1-5
clone_size: -
cdr3_aa: CASSTGLQGDNQPQHF
cdr3_nt: TGTGCCAGTAGTACAGGACTGCAGGGCGACAATCAGCCCCAGCATTTT

v_call: TRBV4-3
d_call: -
j_call: TRBJ1-2
clone_size: -
cdr3_aa: CASSQDGRNPYGYTF
cdr3_nt: TGCGCCAGCAGCCAAGATGGCAGAAATCCCTATGGCTACACCTTC

v_call: TRBV28
d_call: -
j_call: TRBJ1-3
clone_size: -
cdr3_aa: CASSPGQLSGNTIYF
cdr3_nt: TGTGCCAGCAGCCCTGGACAGCTCTCTGGAAACACCATATATTTT

v_call: TRBV5-5
d_call: -
j_call: TRBJ1-2
clone_size: -
cdr3_aa: CASSFLSLKAATYTF
cdr3_nt: TGTGCCAGCAGCTTTTTGTCTCTTAAGGCAGCAACCTACACCTTC

v_call: TRBV7-8
d_call: -
j_call: TRBJ2-7
clone_size: -
cdr3_aa: CASSLDGLESYEQYF
cdr3_nt: TGTGCCAGCAGCTTAGACGGGTTAGAGAGCTACGAGCAGTACTTC

v_call: TRBV18
d_call: -
j_call: TRBJ1-5
clone_size: once
cdr3_aa: CASSPGGGEPQHF
cdr3_nt: TGTGCCAGCTCACCGGGGGGGGGAGAGCCCCAGCATTTT

v_call: TRBV7-8
d_call: -
j_call: TRBJ2-1
clone_size: -
cdr3_aa: CASSFRLSRQGGAGNEQFF
cdr3_nt: TGTGCCAGCAGCTTCCGCTTGTCCCGGCAGGGGGGGGCTGGGAATGAGCAGTTCTTC

v_call: TRBV6-1
d_call: -
j_call: TRBJ1-2
clone_size: -
cdr3_aa: CASSEVGGNYGYTF
cdr3_nt: TGTGCCAGCAGTGAAGTCGGGGGCAACTATGGCTACACCTTC

v_call: TRBV5-6
d_call: TRBD1
j_call: TRBJ2-7
clone_size: -
cdr3_aa: CASTLFSGQGLSYEQYF
cdr3_nt: TGTGCCAGCACCCTCTTCAGCGGACAGGGACTCTCCTACGAGCAGTACTTC